A single sample gave rise to the 5 T cell receptor beta chains below, sequenced in a study of T cell repertoires in cytomegalovirus infection. TCRdb called the reads again in MiXCR, with one record for every CDR3 protein. The sample lists approximately 910,000 distinct CDR3 sequences, roughly 31% occurring once. No antigens are known for them. The material was cultured CD8+ T cells from PBMCs, obtained from culture after CMV antigen stimulation. The receptors stem from a human donor in good health (CMV status not recorded). Some clones in this sample may be carry-over from other donors' samples.

This clonotype has only a few counts. The CDR3 nucleotides are TGTGCCATCGTCTCGCGGGGAGGAGGTGAAAAACTGTTTTTT. This codes for CAIVSRGGGEKLFF. This rearrangement joins TRBV2 to TRBJ1-4, with D unclear. CDR3 size: 14 residues. Germline V lookup: CDR1 SNHLY, CDR2 FYNNEI. The V end lost 10 bases, the J end lost 7 bases, and 19 bases lay between the germline ends.

The chain links TRBV7-6 to TRBJ2-6; tentatively, D is TRBD1 or TRBD2 (5 bases each). Germline V gene lookup returns CDR1 SGHVS and CDR2 FNYEAQ. The V and J ends lost 1 base and 3 bases respectively, with 13 bases between them. CDR3 length equals 17 residues. CDR3 amino acids: CASSLDPGLVGANVLTF. In DNA form, the CDR3 reads TGTGCCAGCAGCTTAGATCCGGGGCTGGTTGGGGCCAACGTCCTGACTTTC. The full variable domain, in which reference TRBV7-6 and TRBJ2-6 provide the parts outside the CDR3, is GAGVSQSPRYKVTKRGQDVALRCDPISGHVSLYWYRQALGQGPEFLTYFNYEAQQDKSGLPNDRFSAERPEGSISTLTIQRTEQRDSAMYRCASSLDPGLVGANVLTFGAGSRLTVL.

This clonotype was recorded a few times. The chain combines TRBV7-9 with TRBJ1-2, with D maybe TRBD1 (6 bases). Germline V lookup: CDR1 SEHNR, CDR2 FQNEAQ (reference sequence). Trimming took off 2 bases at V and 4 bases at J, with 11 bases between the two ends. The CDR3 runs 14 residues. The CDR3 region is CASSLTGQIYGYTF. CDR3 DNA sequence: TGTGCCAGCAGCTTAACGGGACAAATCTATGGCTACACCTTC.

The J gene is TRBJ1-1, the V gene TRBV9; 7 nucleotides line up with TRBD1. Germline CDR1 and CDR2: SGDLS and YYNGEE. This CDR3 has 14 amino acids. The junction had 6 bases not matched to a gene; V was cut back by 2 bases and J by 5 bases. The CDR3 spells CASSVNQGGTEAFF. The DNA for the CDR3 is TGTGCCAGCAGCGTCAATCAGGGGGGAACTGAAGCTTTCTTT. The entire variable domain, with the rest obtained from reference TRBV9 and TRBJ1-1, is as follows: DSGVTQTPKHLITATGQRVTLRCSPRSGDLSVYWYQQSLDQGLQFLIQYYNGEERAKGNILERFSAQQFPDLHSELNLSSLELGDSALYFCASSVNQGGTEAFFGQGTRLTVV.

The CDR3 nucleotides are TGTGCCAGAAGCATCGGACAGGGCGAAAAGACCGGGGAGCTGTTTTTT. Translated: CARSIGQGEKTGELFF. This chain links TRBV5-3 with TRBJ2-2; the match to TRBD1 covers 8 bases. TRBV5-3 is annotated as an ORF whose role is uncertain. The CDR3 contains 16 residues. V was pared by 4 bases and J by 5 bases, with 10 bases of the junction left unmatched.